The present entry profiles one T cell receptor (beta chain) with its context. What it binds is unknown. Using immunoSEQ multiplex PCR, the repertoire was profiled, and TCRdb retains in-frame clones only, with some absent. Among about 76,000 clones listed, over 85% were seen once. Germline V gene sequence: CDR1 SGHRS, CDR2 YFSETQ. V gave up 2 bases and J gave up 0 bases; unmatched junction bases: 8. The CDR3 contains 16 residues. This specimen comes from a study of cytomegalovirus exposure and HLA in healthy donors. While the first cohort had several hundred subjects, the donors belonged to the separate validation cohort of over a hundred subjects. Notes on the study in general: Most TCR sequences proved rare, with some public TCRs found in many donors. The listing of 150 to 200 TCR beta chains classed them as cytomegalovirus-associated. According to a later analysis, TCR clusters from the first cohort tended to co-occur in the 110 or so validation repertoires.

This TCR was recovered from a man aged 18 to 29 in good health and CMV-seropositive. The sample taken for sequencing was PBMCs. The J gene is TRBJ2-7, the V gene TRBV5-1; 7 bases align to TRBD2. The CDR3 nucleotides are TGCGCCAGCAGCTTATTTGCGTCTAGCGGCTCCTACGAGCAGTACTTC. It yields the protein CASSLFASSGSYEQYF.